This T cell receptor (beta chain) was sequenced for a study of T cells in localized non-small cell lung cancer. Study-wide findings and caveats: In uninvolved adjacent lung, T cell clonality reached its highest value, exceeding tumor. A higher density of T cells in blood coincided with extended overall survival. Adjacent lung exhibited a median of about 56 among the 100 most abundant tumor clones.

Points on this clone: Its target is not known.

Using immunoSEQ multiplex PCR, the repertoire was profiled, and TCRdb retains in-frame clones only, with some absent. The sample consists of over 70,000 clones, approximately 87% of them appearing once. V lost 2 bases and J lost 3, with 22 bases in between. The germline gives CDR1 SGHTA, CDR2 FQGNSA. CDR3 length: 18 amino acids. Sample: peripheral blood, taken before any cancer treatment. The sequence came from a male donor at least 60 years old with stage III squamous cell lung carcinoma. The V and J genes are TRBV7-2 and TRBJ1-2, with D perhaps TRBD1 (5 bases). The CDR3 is CASSLILGGIDSYYGYTF. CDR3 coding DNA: TGTGCCAGCAGCTTAATATTGGGGGGGATTGACAGTTACTATGGCTACACCTTC.